This entry lists 28 T cell receptor beta chains sequenced from one sample in a study of blood T cells in healthy people across ages (dated by TCRdb to the mid-2010s). Library preparation used 5' RACE. Sequencing used an Illumina HiSeq 2500. A second 7 to 11 cycle PCR used a sample-barcoded 5' primer and a J-beta primer mix. TCRdb reran the public reads through fastp at Q25 and MiXCR, keeping productive beta chains. Rows merge per CDR3 protein into single entries with the most common DNA and genes. A total of about 680,000 distinct CDR3 sequences appear in this sample, around half of them only once. The ten largest clones capture 25% to 35% of the sample. Source material: blood. Source of these receptors: a woman in her sixties in good health.

There are a few counts of this clonotype. The CDR3 protein is CASSFLAGGGVSTDTQYF. CDR3 bases: TGTGCCAGCAGCTTTCTAGCGGGAGGGGGGGTTAGCACAGATACGCAGTATTTT. The V gene is TRBV7-2, the J gene TRBJ2-3; 12 nucleotides agree with TRBD2. V was clipped by 3 bases and J by 0 bases; unmatched bases: 7. The CDR3 is 18 amino acids. Germline V lookup: CDR1 SGHTA, CDR2 FQGNSA.

This rearrangement joins TRBV4-1 to TRBJ2-5; TRBD2 aligns across 14 bases. This CDR3 has 16 residues. Germline V gene sequence: CDR1 MGHRA, CDR2 YSYEKL. Germline trimming cut 3 bases from V and 5 bases from J; bases unmatched to any gene: 5. The DNA for the CDR3 is TGCGCCAGCAGCCAGCGAGGGACTAGCGGGAGTGAGACCCAGTACTTC. Translated: CASSQRGTSGSETQYF.

The chain couples TRBV19 to TRBJ2-6; no definite D call. V lost 9 bases and J 0 bases, leaving 9 bases between the germline ends. Per germline, CDR1 LNHDA and CDR2 SQIVND (reference sequence). The CDR3 is 14 amino acids. CDR3 loop: CASTVYSGANVLTF. CDR3 DNA: TGTGCCAGCACAGTCTACTCTGGGGCCAACGTCCTGACTTTC.

The V call is TRBV27, the J call TRBJ2-7; a weak D match, TRBD1 (5 bases). This CDR3 has 15 residues. Trimming took off 0 bases at V and 0 bases at J, with 9 bases between the two ends. The germline gives CDR1 MNHEY, CDR2 SMNVEV (reference sequence). The CDR3 loop is CASSLSPQASYEQYF. CDR3 nucleotide sequence: TGTGCCAGCAGTTTATCTCCACAGGCCTCCTACGAGCAGTACTTC.

The chain carries TRBV13 and TRBJ2-4; 10 nucleotides align to TRBD2. The length of the CDR3 is 16 residues. V shed 9 bases and J 1 base; nucleotides not matched to a gene: 9. Germline-derived CDR1 and CDR2 are PRHDT and FYEKMQ (reference sequence). Written as DNA, the CDR3 is TGTGCCAGTATAACTGGGACTAGCGTGGCCAAAAACATTCAGTACTTC. It yields the protein CASITGTSVAKNIQYF.

The chain links TRBV20-1 to TRBJ1-1; D is undetermined. The CDR3 loop spans 12 amino acids. Germline assignment: CDR1 DFQATT and CDR2 SNEGSKA (reference sequence). V lost 1 base and J 6 bases, leaving 9 bases between the germline ends. The CDR3 protein is CSARGRGAEAFF. The DNA of the CDR3 is TGCAGTGCTAGAGGACGGGGAGCTGAAGCTTTCTTT.

The sample holds a few counts of this clonotype. The chain carries TRBV29-1 and TRBJ2-1, with 8 bases fitting TRBD2. The CDR3 runs to 16 residues. The J segment lost 1 base and the V segment lost 3 bases, leaving 8 bases of the junction unmatched. Germline loops: CDR1 SQVTM, CDR2 ANQGSEA. CDR3 region: CSVEGPGLVSYNEQFF. The CDR3 DNA reads as TGCAGCGTTGAGGGGCCGGGACTAGTGTCCTACAATGAGCAGTTCTTC.

V gene TRBV7-2 combines with J gene TRBJ2-7; 10 bases fit TRBD2. This CDR3 comprises 15 residues. CDR1 SGHTA and CDR2 FQGNSA come from the germline V gene. V was clipped by 0 bases and J by 7 bases; unmatched bases: 6. CDR3 in DNA: TGTGCCAGCAGCTTAGCGGCTAGCGGGAGCAGGGAGCAGTACTTC. Translated, it gives CASSLAASGSREQYF.

In its sample, this clonotype was seen a few times. This chain connects TRBV20-1 to TRBJ2-1; D ambiguous. The CDR3 sequence is 16 residues long. Trimming cost V 3 bases and J 0 bases, with 15 bases left between them. Germline CDR1 and CDR2: DFQATT and SNEGSKA (reference sequence). CDR3: CSASSYQAGSYNEQFF. The CDR3 nucleotides are TGCAGTGCTAGCTCCTACCAGGCCGGCTCCTACAATGAGCAGTTCTTC.

J is TRBJ2-5 and V is TRBV6-6; the D is unclear. V gave up 6 bases and J gave up 5 bases, with 10 bases separating them. Germline V lookup: CDR1 MNHNY, CDR2 SVGAGI (reference sequence). The CDR3 is made up of 12 amino acids. Written as DNA, the CDR3 is TGTGCCAGCAGGGGTAGGAGTGAGACCCAGTACTTC. It is translated as CASRGRSETQYF.

The gene calls are TRBV6-6 and TRBJ1-1; a possible D gene is TRBD1 (5 bases). V gave up 0 bases and J gave up 7 bases, with 12 bases separating them. Germline V gene sequence: CDR1 MNHNY, CDR2 SVGAGI (reference sequence). CDR3 length: 14 residues. The CDR3 coding sequence is TGTGCCAGCAGTTACTCGGGGGGTACCGGTGAAGCTTTCTTT. This sequence encodes CASSYSGGTGEAFF.

The rearrangement links TRBV2 to TRBJ2-5; D is unresolved. Germline V gene sequence: CDR1 SNHLY, CDR2 FYNNEI. The length of the CDR3 is 14 residues. V lost 4 bases and J lost 5, with 14 bases in between. CDR3 DNA sequence: TGTGCCAGCAGTGCACAACCCCCTGGGGAGACCCAGTACTTC. It codes for CASSAQPPGETQYF.

This clonotype was counted a single time. The rearrangement joins TRBV5-1 to TRBJ2-3; TRBD1 is a possible D gene (6 bases). From germline, CDR1 is SGHRS and CDR2 YFSETQ. The CDR3 is 16 residues long. CDR3 loop: CATTLRGRSTADTQYF. The DNA of the CDR3 is TGCGCAACCACCCTCAGGGGAAGGAGTACCGCAGATACGCAGTATTTT.

This clonotype was seen repeatedly, ten times or more. The chain links TRBV27 to TRBJ1-2; 7 nucleotides line up with TRBD1. V lost 7 bases to trimming and J lost 2 bases; unmatched junction nucleotides: 4. Germline values: CDR1 MNHEY, CDR2 SMNVEV (reference sequence). This CDR3 region has 13 residues. The CDR3: CASTTTGNYGYTF. The CDR3, as DNA: TGTGCCAGCACAACGACAGGGAACTATGGCTACACCTTC.

CDR3 nucleotides: TGTGCCAGCAGCGCCGGGACCTACAATGAGCAGTACTTC. This encodes CASSAGTYNEQYF. The chain combines TRBV11-2 with TRBJ2-7, with D tentatively TRBD1 or TRBD2 (5 bases each). This CDR3 comprises 13 residues. The germline gives CDR1 SGHAT, CDR2 FQNNGV. With 5 bases removed from V and 7 bases from J, the gap between germline ends came to 15 bases.

This clonotype has at least ten counts. The CDR3, as DNA: TGCAGTGCTAGAGATCACCCTAGCGGGGGAAACATTCAGTACTTC. Protein: CSARDHPSGGNIQYF. V gene TRBV20-1 combines with J gene TRBJ2-4; 10 nucleotides agree with TRBD2. With V trimmed by 0 bases and J by 6 bases, 5 bases remained unmatched. This CDR3 has 15 residues. Germline-derived CDR1 and CDR2 are DFQATT and SNEGSKA (reference sequence).

The rearrangement joins TRBV20-1 to TRBJ2-3; 8 nucleotides agree with TRBD2. V dropped 6 bases and J dropped 5; count of bases not matched to a gene: 13. Looked up from germline, CDR1 is DFQATT and CDR2 is SNEGSKA (reference sequence). The CDR3 covers 15 residues. The chain's CDR3 is CSARGDSGTIDTQYF. The CDR3 nucleotides read TGCAGTGCCAGGGGTGATAGCGGGACCATAGATACGCAGTATTTT.

This clonotype occurred a few times. The rearrangement links TRBV2 to TRBJ2-1; maybe TRBD1 (5 bases). Germline V lookup: CDR1 SNHLY, CDR2 FYNNEI. V was cut by 6 bases and J by 10 bases, with 10 bases left in between. The CDR3 consists of 11 residues. CDR3 sequence reads: CASSVNREQFF. In DNA form, the CDR3 reads TGTGCCAGCAGCGTTAACAGGGAGCAGTTCTTC.

CDR3 sequence (DNA): TGCGCCAGCAGCTTACCAGCGGAGAGCTCCTACGAGCAGTACTTC. Residues: CASSLPAESSYEQYF. The chain links TRBV5-1 to TRBJ2-7; maybe TRBD2 (5 bases). The CDR3 extends over 15 amino acids. Germline V lookup: CDR1 SGHRS, CDR2 YFSETQ. V dropped 2 bases and J dropped 0 bases, with 12 bases sitting between them.

For the CDR3, the DNA is TGTGCCAGCCTACCCACAGGGGGTGATAAAGGTAGCTATGGCTACACCTTC. Its translation: CASLPTGGDKGSYGYTF. The chain joins TRBV5-6 to TRBJ1-2; 8 bases are a match to TRBD1. The length of the CDR3 is 17 residues. Germline-derived CDR1 and CDR2 are SGHDT and YYEEEE. Trimming at V came to 7 bases and at J to 4 bases, leaving 18 bases not matched to a gene.

This clonotype occurred a few times. This CDR3 is CASRESGSSYEQYF. In DNA, the CDR3 is TGTGCCAGCAGAGAGAGCGGGAGCTCCTACGAGCAGTACTTC. J is TRBJ2-7 and V is TRBV6-6; 8 bases are a match to TRBD2. The CDR3 length is 14 residues. CDR1 MNHNY and CDR2 SVGAGI come from the germline V gene (reference sequence). J lost 0 bases, V lost 6 bases, and 4 bases had no gene match.

This clonotype appeared a few times. The chain uses TRBV20-1 and TRBJ1-2, with D perhaps matching TRBD1 (6 bases). This CDR3 is 13 amino acids long. Germline loops: CDR1 DFQATT, CDR2 SNEGSKA (reference sequence). V lost 3 bases and J 6 bases, leaving 14 bases between the germline ends. The DNA for the CDR3 is TGCAGTGCTAGGGATTCGGGGGCCAATGGCTACACCTTC. Translated: CSARDSGANGYTF.

There are a few counts of this clonotype. V gene TRBV6-6 combines with J gene TRBJ1-2; D not resolved. This CDR3 has 17 residues. Trimming left V 2 bases short and J 4 bases short, with 20 bases between. CDR1 and CDR2 from the germline V gene are MNHNY and SVGAGI (reference sequence). The CDR3 here is CASSYPDPSWVSYGYTF. CDR3 nucleotide sequence: TGTGCCAGCAGTTACCCCGACCCCTCCTGGGTTAGCTATGGCTACACCTTC.

This clonotype was detected only a few times. This CDR3 reads CASAGTSGSVEQFF. Written as DNA, the CDR3 is TGTGCCAGCGCCGGGACTAGCGGGAGTGTGGAGCAGTTCTTC. The chain uses TRBV7-2 and TRBJ2-1, with 14 bases lining up with TRBD2. CDR3 length: 14 residues. The V gene end was trimmed by 8 bases and the J gene end by 10 bases; junction bases not matched to a gene: 7. Germline CDR1 and CDR2: SGHTA and FQGNSA.

V usage is TRBV5-1 and J usage is TRBJ2-3, with TRBD2 matching over 12 bases. V shed 4 bases, J shed 6 bases, and the junction held 3 bases outside the gene matches. The germline gives CDR1 SGHRS, CDR2 YFSETQ. CDR3 size: 14 residues. The CDR3 protein is CASSMTSGSDTQYF. In DNA form, the CDR3 reads TGCGCCAGCAGCATGACTAGCGGGAGTGATACGCAGTATTTT.

The chain uses TRBV6-6 and TRBJ2-6; TRBD2 is a possible D gene (5 bases). The CDR3 sequence is 15 residues long. V was cut by 7 bases and J by 1 base, with 11 bases left in between. Germline assignment: CDR1 MNHNY and CDR2 SVGAGI (reference sequence). CDR3 nucleotide sequence: TGTGCCAGCAACACTAGGGCATCTGGGGCCAACGTCCTGACTTTC. Translated, it gives CASNTRASGANVLTF.

This clonotype has ten or more counts. This sequence joins TRBV4-3 and TRBJ2-7; 9 bases are shared with TRBD2. Germline V gene data show CDR1 as LGHNA and CDR2 as YSLEER. V lost 3 bases and J lost 4; bases outside the gene matches: 7. The CDR3 covers 15 residues. CDR3 loop: CASSQGVAGAYEQYF. The CDR3 DNA is TGCGCCAGCAGCCAGGGGGTAGCGGGAGCGTACGAGCAGTACTTC.

The genes are TRBV28 and TRBJ2-1; D may be TRBD1 (6 bases). The germline gives CDR1 MDHEN, CDR2 SYDVKM. Between the trimmed V and J ends, which lost 6 bases and 4 bases, there was a span of 10 bases. The CDR3 consists of 13 residues. CDR3 in DNA: TGTGCCAGCAGCAGACAGGAATACAATGAGCAGTTCTTC. This gives the protein CASSRQEYNEQFF.